This T cell receptor (beta chain) was obtained from a study of blood T cell repertoires in COVID-19. Study background: Spain, Italy and the United States supplied samples that represented acute and convalescent COVID-19. Sources were T cells, B-cell-depleted T cells, or PBMCs; the material itself was cDNA or gDNA.

Donors in Cohort 3 who had recovered were those with two negative PCRs, healthcare professional clearance, or resolution of their symptoms. CDR1 and CDR2 (germline): SEHNR, FQNEAQ (reference sequence). The V segment lost 5 bases and the J segment 4 bases; nucleotides outside the gene matches: 6. CDR3 length equals 15 residues. In the study's own analysis: Reference gene primer amplification gave estimated nucleated cell counts. Libraries were prepared by immunoSEQ multiplex PCR; TCRdb keeps only in-frame clonotypes and omits some of them. The V and J calls and clone size come from that table; D and trimming were worked out from the DNA. Among approximately 310,000 clones, 89% were seen once, and the ten largest hold approximately 5%.

The chain uses TRBV7-9 and TRBJ1-5; 9 bases line up with TRBD1. The clonotype comes from a man between 60 and 75 years old who had recovered from COVID-19. The specimen was PBMCs or T cells enriched from blood (not recorded which). The CDR3, as DNA: TGTGCCAGCAGCCCGACAGGGGGGTCAAATCAGCCCCAGCATTTT. Its protein product is CASSPTGGSNQPQHF.